Shown below are 30 T cell receptor beta chains from a single sample sequenced in a study of blood T cell repertoires in COVID-19. Measured with immunoSEQ multiplex PCR; TCRdb has only the in-frame clones, and not every one. The repertoire holds about 270,000 clones, roughly 86% seen once, with about 9.2% in the top ten. The sequenced sample consisted of peripheral blood. These receptors were obtained from a man aged 40-49 years who had recovered from COVID-19.

The rearrangement uses TRBV11-2 and TRBJ2-3, with TRBD2 identical over 10 bases. V lost 6 bases, J lost 6 bases, and 9 bases stayed unmatched. The CDR3 has 15 amino acids. The germline V gene has CDR1 SGHAT and CDR2 FQNNGV. The CDR3 bases are TGTGCCAGCAGTCACAGCGGGAGGGCCTGGGATACGCAGTATTTT. The encoded protein is CASSHSGRAWDTQYF.

This clone was seen only once. The J gene is TRBJ2-7, the V gene TRBV5-6, with 9 positions matching TRBD2. The CDR3 consists of 14 residues. V dropped 1 base and J dropped 3; count of bases not matched to a gene: 2. Germline CDR1 and CDR2: SGHDT and YYEEEE. The chain's CDR3 is CASSLLLAGYEQYF. Written as DNA, the CDR3 is TGTGCCAGCAGCTTGTTACTAGCGGGCTACGAGCAGTACTTC.

This rearrangement joins TRBV5-1 to TRBJ1-4; D ambiguous. V lost 0 bases and J lost 7, with 4 bases in between. Germline lookup yields CDR1 SGHRS and CDR2 YFSETQ. This CDR3 contains 12 residues. CDR3 loop: CASSLAGEKLFF. CDR3 sequence (DNA): TGCGCCAGCAGCTTGGCCGGTGAAAAACTGTTTTTT.

This clone was seen more than once but under ten times. This chain joins TRBV6-2 or TRBV6-3 and TRBJ1-5; weak D call: TRBD1 (6 bases). V dropped 0 bases and J dropped 3 bases, with 12 bases sitting between them. The CDR3 sequence is 16 residues long. The germline V gene has CDR1 MNHEY and CDR2 SVGEGT. In nucleotides, the CDR3 is TGTGCCAGCAGTTACTCGAGGACAGTGATCAATCAGCCCCAGCATTTT. Encoded protein: CASSYSRTVINQPQHF.

The rearrangement links TRBV3-1 (or the pseudogene TRBV3-2) to TRBJ2-3, with 9 positions matching TRBD1. Germline V lookup: CDR1 LGHDT, CDR2 YNNKEL (reference sequence). This CDR3 contains 18 residues. J was trimmed by 2 bases and V by 0 bases; bases with no gene match: 9. The CDR3 DNA reads TGTGCCAGCAGCCAAGATCCGGGGACAGGGAGGCCCACAGATACGCAGTATTTT. Translating it yields CASSQDPGTGRPTDTQYF.

The rearrangement joins TRBV7-2 to TRBJ2-4; tentatively, D is TRBD1 (6 bases). V lost 5 bases and J lost 7, with 24 bases in between. CDR3 length: 17 amino acids. The V gene's germline CDR1 is SGHTA and CDR2 FQGNSA. CDR3 coding DNA: TGTGCCAGCAGCCAAAGGCCTTACAGGGATACGTGGAACATTCAGTACTTC. It encodes CASSQRPYRDTWNIQYF.

CDR3 loop: CASRALTGPTYEQYF. In nucleotides, the CDR3 is TGTGCCAGCAGGGCACTGACAGGTCCAACCTACGAGCAGTACTTC. The rearrangement links TRBV6-5 to TRBJ2-7, with D possibly TRBD1 on 6 matching bases. The V and J ends lost 6 bases and 2 bases respectively, with 17 bases between them. This CDR3 has 15 amino acids. Germline CDR1 and CDR2: MNHEY and SVGAGI.

The chain combines TRBV19 with TRBJ1-5; D is ambiguous. The CDR3 runs 12 residues. Trimming stripped 8 bases from V and 5 bases from J, with 10 bases between. The germline V gene encodes CDR1 LNHDA and CDR2 SQIVND (reference sequence). CDR3 bases: TGTGCCAGTGCGCGCGTTTATCAGCCCCAGCATTTT. Residues: CASARVYQPQHF.

The J gene is TRBJ1-2, the V gene TRBV15; the D gene is possibly TRBD1 (6 bases). The CDR3 extends over 13 amino acids. Germline V gene data show CDR1 as LNHNV and CDR2 as YYDKDF (reference sequence). V lost 4 bases, J lost 7 bases, and 13 bases lay in between. CDR3 nucleotide sequence: TGTGCCACCAGCACTACAGGGTTGGCTGGCTACACCTTC. This encodes CATSTTGLAGYTF.

The chain combines TRBV18 with TRBJ2-5; TRBD2 agrees at 7 bases. V was pared by 1 base and J by 3 bases, with 11 bases of the junction left unmatched. The CDR3 extends over 17 amino acids. Germline CDR1 reads KGHSH; CDR2 reads LQKENI. The CDR3 protein is CASSPQLPSLAEETQYF. In DNA, the CDR3 is TGTGCCAGCTCACCACAATTACCATCGCTAGCGGAAGAGACCCAGTACTTC.

This clone was recorded only once. CDR3 protein: CASSLLTGRDEQYF. The CDR3 DNA reads as TGTGCCAGCAGCTTGCTAACAGGGCGCGACGAGCAGTACTTC. This chain uses TRBV5-6 with TRBJ2-7; a weak D match, TRBD1 (6 bases). Trimming pared 1 base from V and 5 bases from J, leaving 13 bases between. Germline CDR1 SGHDT, CDR2 YYEEEE. This CDR3 spans 14 amino acids.

This chain links TRBV3-1 (or the pseudogene TRBV3-2) with TRBJ2-4, with 8 bases that match TRBD2. V shed 4 bases and J 5 bases; nucleotides not matched to a gene: 4. CDR1 LGHDT and CDR2 YNNKEL come from the germline V gene (reference sequence). There are 14 residues in the CDR3. The CDR3 spells CASSRTSGQNIQYF. The CDR3 region has the DNA TGTGCCAGCAGCCGAACTAGCGGACAAAACATTCAGTACTTC.

The J gene is TRBJ2-1, the V gene TRBV5-4; maybe TRBD2 (6 bases). This CDR3 comprises 16 residues. CDR1 SGHNT and CDR2 YYREEE come from the germline V gene (reference sequence). Trimming removed 0 bases at V and 4 bases at J, with 14 bases between. The CDR3 protein is CASSLVRGTTYNEQFF. The CDR3, as DNA: TGTGCCAGCAGCTTGGTCCGGGGGACCACTTACAATGAGCAGTTCTTC.

This clone is a singleton in its sample. The CDR3 loop reads CASSLLGTSGIQETQYF. Here the CDR3 DNA reads TGCGCCAGCAGCTTACTCGGGACTAGCGGAATCCAAGAGACCCAGTACTTC. The chain is built from TRBV5-1 and TRBJ2-5, with 11 bases aligning to TRBD2. Germline V gives CDR1 SGHRS, CDR2 YFSETQ. CDR3 length equals 17 residues. V dropped 2 bases and J dropped 1; count of bases not matched to a gene: 7.

The rearrangement uses TRBV18 and TRBJ2-7; 8 nucleotides align to TRBD2. Germline assignment: CDR1 KGHSH and CDR2 LQKENI. The CDR3 totals 15 residues. Trimming removed 6 bases from V and 2 bases from J; junction bases left unmatched: 9. The CDR3 DNA reads TGTGCCAGCTCTCCAAGAGGGCGGGGGGCCTACGAGCAGTACTTC. Translated: CASSPRGRGAYEQYF.

The chain recombines TRBV14 with TRBJ1-1, with D maybe TRBD1 (5 bases). The CDR3 has 14 residues. Germline V gene lookup returns CDR1 SGHDN and CDR2 FVKESK. V was cut by 6 bases and J by 5 bases, with 16 bases left in between. The CDR3: CASRLSGWGTEAFF. Written as DNA, the CDR3 is TGTGCCAGCAGGCTCTCAGGGTGGGGAACTGAAGCTTTCTTT.

This chain links TRBV9 with TRBJ2-3; 10 bases map to TRBD1. Germline assignment: CDR1 SGDLS and CDR2 YYNGEE. The CDR3 is made up of 14 amino acids. The J segment lost 7 bases and the V segment lost 0 bases, leaving 2 bases of the junction unmatched. The CDR3 sequence: CASSVATGGHTQYF. The CDR3 nucleotides are TGTGCCAGCAGCGTAGCGACAGGGGGCCATACGCAGTATTTT. Complete variable domain (other parts from reference TRBV9 and TRBJ2-3): DSGVTQTPKHLITATGQRVTLRCSPRSGDLSVYWYQQSLDQGLQFLIQYYNGEERAKGNILERFSAQQFPDLHSELNLSSLELGDSALYFCASSVATGGHTQYFGPGTRLTVL.

V gene TRBV27 combines with J gene TRBJ1-2; tentatively, D is TRBD1 (6 bases). From germline, CDR1 is MNHEY and CDR2 SMNVEV (reference sequence). This CDR3 is built from 13 residues. V was cut by 2 bases and J by 7 bases, with 11 bases left in between. CDR3 sequence reads: CASSLGGAVGYTF. As DNA, the CDR3 is TGTGCCAGCAGTTTAGGGGGGGCCGTTGGCTACACCTTC.

CDR3 nucleotides: TGCGCCAGCAGCCAATTTCAGGCTAACTATGGCTACACCTTC. It codes for CASSQFQANYGYTF. V gene TRBV4-3 combines with J gene TRBJ1-2; D is unclear. The CDR3 contains 14 residues. Trimming pared 2 bases from V and 0 bases from J, leaving 7 bases between. The germline V gene has CDR1 LGHNA and CDR2 YSLEER.

The chain is built from TRBV6-1 and TRBJ1-2, with D unclear. This CDR3 has 13 residues. V was trimmed by 2 bases and J by 4 bases, leaving 8 bases between them. Germline CDR1 MNHNS, CDR2 SASEGT. The CDR3 DNA sequence: TGTGCCAGCAGTGAACTCCGCAGCTATGGCTACACCTTC. This codes for CASSELRSYGYTF.

The sample holds one count of this clone. CDR3 loop: CASSQHRGLGDTEAFF. CDR3 nucleotides: TGTGCCAGCAGCCAACACAGGGGTCTTGGGGACACTGAAGCTTTCTTT. This chain connects TRBV14 to TRBJ1-1, with TRBD1 matching over 7 bases. The CDR3 is made up of 16 amino acids. V was clipped by 2 bases and J by 3 bases; unmatched bases: 9. The germline V gene encodes CDR1 SGHDN and CDR2 FVKESK.

A note on this clone: The sample has other DNA sequences that encode this CDR3 too. This chain connects TRBV29-1 to TRBJ2-7; TRBD1 aligns across 9 bases. This CDR3 has 12 amino acids. The germline V gene has CDR1 SQVTM and CDR2 ANQGSEA. J was trimmed by 4 bases and V by 7 bases; bases with no gene match: 5. The CDR3, as DNA: TGCAGCGGCGGACAGGGGACTTACGAGCAGTACTTC. As protein: CSGGQGTYEQYF.

The gene calls are TRBV6-2 or TRBV6-3 and TRBJ1-1, with a tentative D call TRBD1 (6 bases). CDR3 length: 11 amino acids. Germline CDR1 MNHEY, CDR2 SVGEGT. Deletions cut 5 bases from V and 5 bases from J, with 6 bases between. In DNA, the CDR3 is TGTGCCAGCAGTAGGGGGACTGAAGCTTTCTTT. It codes for CASSRGTEAFF.

This sequence joins TRBV28 and TRBJ1-1, with D maybe TRBD1 (6 bases). The CDR3 is 20 residues long. The V gene's germline CDR1 is MDHEN and CDR2 SYDVKM. V was trimmed by 5 bases and J by 5 bases, leaving 33 bases between them. The CDR3 DNA is TGTGCCAGCAGTCTACCTCCGGGACAACAAAGACCCAATAAGAAAACTGAAGCTTTCTTT. This gives the protein CASSLPPGQQRPNKKTEAFF.

The chain is built from TRBV4-3 and TRBJ2-1; no clear D gene. The V end lost 0 bases, the J end lost 2 bases, and 8 bases lay between the germline ends. The germline gives CDR1 LGHNA, CDR2 YSLEER. The CDR3 is made up of 15 amino acids. DNA of the CDR3: TGCGCCAGCAGCCAAGAGATGGGCGCCTACAATGAGCAGTTCTTC. This encodes CASSQEMGAYNEQFF.

This clone was observed a single time. CDR3 nucleotide sequence: TGCAGCGTTGCGGACAGGAGAATATACACTGAAGCTTTCTTT. Translated: CSVADRRIYTEAFF. The rearrangement joins TRBV29-1 to TRBJ1-1; 7 bases fit TRBD1. The V segment lost 4 bases and the J segment 3 bases; nucleotides outside the gene matches: 8. From germline, CDR1 is SQVTM and CDR2 ANQGSEA. The CDR3 sequence is 14 residues long.

V gene TRBV5-4 combines with J gene TRBJ2-6, with 7 bases identical to TRBD1. The V gene end was trimmed by 4 bases and the J gene end by 0 bases; junction bases not matched to a gene: 13. This CDR3 has 19 residues. Germline lookup yields CDR1 SGHNT and CDR2 YYREEE (reference sequence). The CDR3 protein is CASSRPQGLGVSGANVLTF. CDR3 coding DNA: TGTGCCAGCAGCCGACCACAGGGGTTGGGGGTCTCTGGGGCCAACGTCCTGACTTTC.

V is TRBV7-9 and J is TRBJ1-2; TRBD1 agrees at 8 bases. The CDR3 loop spans 17 amino acids. Trimming cost V 5 bases and J 7 bases; bases outside gene matches: 18. The germline gives CDR1 SEHNR, CDR2 FQNEAQ (reference sequence). The CDR3 sequence: CASSLWDRSHPILGYTF. CDR3 DNA sequence: TGTGCCAGCAGCCTTTGGGACAGGAGTCACCCTATACTTGGCTACACCTTC.

The V gene is TRBV2, the J gene TRBJ1-2; no definite D call. The CDR3 spans 15 residues. Germline CDR1 SNHLY, CDR2 FYNNEI. Between the trimmed V and J ends, which lost 4 bases and 0 bases, there was a span of 12 bases. Written as DNA, the CDR3 is TGTGCCAGCAGTGGGGTCCGGAGGGCTAACTATGGCTACACCTTC. It yields the protein CASSGVRRANYGYTF.

The CDR3 DNA reads as TGTGCCAGCAGCTTATCCCCGGACAGGAATAATGACGGCTACACCTTC. Translating it yields CASSLSPDRNNDGYTF. V and J are TRBV7-2 and TRBJ1-2, with TRBD1 matching 7 bases. The germline gives CDR1 SGHTA, CDR2 FQGNSA. J gave up 8 bases and V 2 bases, and 14 bases lay outside the gene matches. This CDR3 has 16 residues. The complete variable domain, with remaining parts taken from reference TRBV7-2 and TRBJ1-2, reads GAGVSQSPSNKVTEKGKDVELRCDPISGHTALYWYRQSLGQGLEFLIYFQGNSAPDKSGLPSDRFSAERTGGSVSTLTIQRTQQEDSAVYLCASSLSPDRNNDGYTFGSGTRLTVV.